This passage covers 27 T cell receptor beta chains from one sample sequenced in a study of T cell clonality in common variable immunodeficiency. Here immunoSEQ multiplex PCR was the method, and the copy in TCRdb shows in-frame clones only, minus some. Singletons are absent from the sample, which has around 40,000 clones. Material for sequencing was peripheral blood mononuclear cells. Receptor source: a person aged 18-70 years in good health.

At least ten counts were recorded for this clone. The read ends 3 residues before the CDR3 terminus; that terminus is restored from the germline J gene. This chain uses TRBV7-6 with TRBJ2-4, with D perhaps TRBD1 (5 bases). The CDR3 has 14 residues. Germline loops: CDR1 SGHVS, CDR2 FNYEAQ. V dropped 2 bases and J dropped 5 bases, with 10 bases sitting between them. The CDR3 loop is CASSLTAGQNIQYF. CDR3 DNA, as far as it was read: TGTGCCAGCAGCTTAACGGCAGGGCAAAACATT.

This clone was recorded a few times. The read ends 3 residues shy of where the CDR3 ends; the end is completed using the germline J gene. The chain joins TRBV5-4 to TRBJ2-1; D call uncertain. The CDR3 covers 15 residues. Between the trimmed V and J ends, which lost 1 base and 9 bases, there was a span of 17 bases. CDR1 SGHNT and CDR2 YYREEE come from the germline V gene (reference sequence). The part of the CDR3 DNA that was read is TGTGCCAGCAGCTTGTCGGGTGCCGATTACGGTGAG. Protein sequence: CASSLSGADYGE. The complete CDR3 reads CASSLSGADYGEQFF.

The table lists this clone with many counts. The read ends 3 residues early relative to the CDR3; the germline J gene fills the gap. The rearrangement links TRBV19 to TRBJ2-3; 11 nucleotides align to TRBD2. The V gene's germline CDR1 is LNHDA and CDR2 SQIVND (reference sequence). This CDR3 comprises 15 residues. Here the CDR3 reads CASSPIAGGLQTQYF. The CDR3 DNA, read in part, is TGTGCCAGTAGTCCTATAGCGGGGGGGCTTCAAACG.

On this clone itself: The missing CDR3 end, 3 residues past where the read stops, is filled in from the germline J gene. The rearrangement joins TRBV5-1 to TRBJ1-2; D is unresolved. Germline lookup yields CDR1 SGHRS and CDR2 YFSETQ. The CDR3 is 14 amino acids. The CDR3 spells CASSPGLAKNIYTF. The CDR3 DNA, read in part, is TGCGCCAGCAGCCCCGGTCTAGCCAAAAACATC.

This clone has only a few counts. The read stops 3 residues short of the end of the CDR3; the missing end is completed from the germline J gene. This rearrangement joins TRBV20-1 to TRBJ1-2; TRBD1 matches 10 bases. Germline-derived CDR1 and CDR2 are DFQATT and SNEGSKA (reference sequence). This CDR3 has 15 residues. V shed 7 bases and J 3 bases; nucleotides not matched to a gene: 11. This CDR3 reads CSVSATGGAYYGYTF. The sequenced part of the CDR3 DNA is TGCAGTGTTTCCGCGACAGGGGGCGCGTACTATGGC.

Many counts were recorded for this clone. The sequence runs out 3 residues before the end of the CDR3; the remainder is reconstructed from the germline J gene. The gene calls are TRBV20-1 and TRBJ2-5; D is uncertain. This CDR3 region has 13 residues. Germline lookup yields CDR1 DFQATT and CDR2 SNEGSKA (reference sequence). V lost 6 bases, J lost 0 bases, and 11 bases lay in between. The DNA read from the CDR3 is TGCAGTGCCTTAGAAGCTAACCAAGAGACC. Translation: CSALEANQET. The full-length CDR3 reads as CSALEANQETQYF.

This clone was counted ten times or more. The observed sequence ends 3 residues before the CDR3 terminus, with the missing tail filled in from the germline J gene. V and J are TRBV14 and TRBJ2-4, with 12 bases identical to TRBD2. The CDR3 covers 15 residues. The J segment lost 9 bases and the V segment lost 6 bases, leaving 9 bases of the junction unmatched. Germline V gives CDR1 SGHDN, CDR2 FVKESK. CDR3 bases read: TGTGCCAGCAGTCCGCTAGCGGGAGGGCCGGGCATT. It translates to CASSPLAGGPGI. In full, the CDR3 reads CASSPLAGGPGIQYF.

This clone was counted ten times or more. From the germline J gene comes the end of the CDR3, since the read stops 3 residues before it. The V gene is TRBV5-1, the J gene TRBJ1-6, with a tentative D call TRBD1 (6 bases). The V gene's germline CDR1 is SGHRS and CDR2 YFSETQ. CDR3 length: 13 residues. V lost 4 bases, J lost 10 bases, and 12 bases lay in between. Incomplete CDR3 DNA: TGCGCCAGCAGCGCAGGGGACATCTCACCC. It yields the protein CASSAGDISP. The CDR3 as a whole reads CASSAGDISPLHF.

This clone occurred many times. The CDR3 end falls 3 residues outside the read, so it is completed with the germline J gene. The rearrangement links TRBV7-8 to TRBJ2-7; 10 bases align to TRBD2. This CDR3 is 15 amino acids long. Germline assignment: CDR1 SGHVS and CDR2 FQNEAQ. Trimming took 1 base from V and 2 from J; bases not matched to a gene: 2. The covered CDR3 bases are TGTGCCAGCAGCTTAGGGACTAGCGGAACCTACGAG. Translating gives CASSLGTSGTYE. The CDR3, in full, reads CASSLGTSGTYEQYF.

This clone was recorded many times. CDR3 DNA, as far as it was read: TGTGCCTGGAGTGTACAGGATAGCGGGGGGGCTACCCGTAGCACAGATACG. Protein sequence: CAWSVQDSGGATRSTDT. The CDR3 in its entirety is CAWSVQDSGGATRSTDTQYF. The V call is TRBV30, the J call TRBJ2-3; the match to TRBD2 covers 11 bases. With the read ending 3 residues before the CDR3 end, the germline J gene is used to fill in that end. The CDR3 is 20 residues long. V shed 0 bases, J shed 0 bases, and the junction held 14 bases outside the gene matches. Germline lookup yields CDR1 GTSNPN and CDR2 SVGIG (reference sequence).

This clone appeared many times. Incomplete CDR3 DNA: TGTGCCAGCAGCCTAACGCAAGGGACCGGGACAGGGAGGTCACCA. It codes for CASSLTQGTGTGRSP. The entire CDR3 protein reads CASSLTQGTGTGRSPLFF. The chain uses TRBV4-2 and TRBJ1-4; 9 bases fit TRBD1. The read halts 3 residues ahead of the CDR3 end, with the missing end drawn from the germline J gene. This CDR3 is 18 amino acids long. Looked up from germline, CDR1 is LGHNA and CDR2 is YNFKEQ.

At least ten counts were recorded for this clone. The read ends 3 residues early relative to the CDR3; the germline J gene fills the gap. The chain carries TRBV7-6 and TRBJ1-1; D is perhaps TRBD1 (5 bases). V was shortened by 5 bases and J by 4 bases, with 20 bases between the two germline ends. This CDR3 region has 16 residues. From germline, CDR1 is SGHVS and CDR2 FNYEAQ. Incomplete CDR3 DNA: TGTGCCAGCAGCGCATTAGGGGCTCCAAGAGGCACTGAA. Amino acid sequence: CASSALGAPRGTE. The entire CDR3 reads CASSALGAPRGTEAFF.

Regarding this clone: The DNA ends 3 residues before the CDR3 does, and the rest of the CDR3 is filled in from the germline J gene. This chain uses TRBV5-5 with TRBJ1-2; possible D gene TRBD1, 6 bases. Germline-derived CDR1 and CDR2 are SGHKS and YYEKEE (reference sequence). This CDR3 is built from 12 residues. Incomplete CDR3 DNA: TGTGCCAGCAGCTTTGACAGGCTAGGC. Protein: CASSFDRLG. The full CDR3 protein is CASSFDRLGYTF.

A remark on this clone: The read stops 3 residues short of the end of the CDR3; the missing end is completed from the germline J gene. The chain links TRBV19 to TRBJ1-2; D gene unclear. CDR1 and CDR2 from the germline V gene are LNHDA and SQIVND (reference sequence). CDR3 length: 19 residues. The CDR3 loop is CASSGRLAGAMRGTDTYTF. CDR3 DNA (partial): TGTGCCAGTAGTGGACGACTAGCGGGAGCGATGAGAGGCACAGATACC.

Turning to this clone: Coverage ceases 3 residues before the CDR3 finishes, and the germline J gene fills in the end. The rearrangement links TRBV2 to TRBJ2-7; D is possibly TRBD1 or TRBD2 (5 bases each). V lost 3 bases, J lost 0 bases, and 12 bases lay in between. The length of the CDR3 is 15 residues. Germline V gene lookup returns CDR1 SNHLY and CDR2 FYNNEI. CDR3 amino acids: CASSDSRGYSYEQYF. CDR3 DNA, as far as it was read: TGTGCCAGCAGTGATTCGAGGGGCTACTCCTACGAG.

This clone was picked up many times. The sequence runs out 3 residues before the end of the CDR3; the remainder is reconstructed from the germline J gene. The chain has TRBV19 and TRBJ2-7; 7 nucleotides agree with TRBD2. Germline loops: CDR1 LNHDA, CDR2 SQIVND (reference sequence). The CDR3 is 12 residues long. The V gene end was trimmed by 4 bases and the J gene end by 3 bases; junction bases not matched to a gene: 0. The sequenced CDR3 bases are TGTGCCAGTAGTAGCGGGAGCTACGAG. Translated, it gives CASSSGSYE. The entire CDR3 reads CASSSGSYEQYF.

This clone came up many times. The CDR3 goes on 3 residues after the read ends, and that part is filled in from the germline J gene. The V call is TRBV28, the J call TRBJ2-1; D not certain. With 2 bases removed from V and 3 bases from J, the gap between germline ends came to 8 bases. CDR1 is MDHEN and CDR2 is SYDVKM in the germline V gene. The CDR3 has 14 amino acids. The CDR3: CASSLGLSYNEQFF. Partial CDR3 DNA: TGTGCCAGCAGTTTAGGGCTAAGCTACAATGAG. The variable domain in full, with the rest retrieved from reference TRBV28 and TRBJ2-1, is DVKVTQSSRYLVKRTGEKVFLECVQDMDHENMFWYRQDPGLGLRLIYFSYDVKMKEKGDIPEGYSVSREKKERFSLILESASTNQTSMYLCASSLGLSYNEQFFGPGTRLTVL.

Note on this clone: The read finishes 3 residues shy of the CDR3 end, and the germline J gene is used to complete it. The chain is built from TRBV11-1 and TRBJ1-2; possibly TRBD1 for D (5 bases). Trimming took 1 base from V and 5 from J, leaving 11 bases between them. Germline V lookup: CDR1 SGHAT, CDR2 FQDESV (reference sequence). There are 14 residues in the CDR3. The sequenced CDR3 bases are TGTGCCAGCAGCTTAGGAGGGGAGAAGTATGGC. Encoded protein: CASSLGGEKYG. The whole CDR3 reads CASSLGGEKYGYTF.

This clone was found many times. Incomplete CDR3 DNA: TGCGCCAGCAGCCTGACACCCCCAACTAGCACAGATACG. This sequence encodes CASSLTPPTSTDT. The whole CDR3 sequence is CASSLTPPTSTDTQYF. V gene TRBV5-1 combines with J gene TRBJ2-3; D is ambiguous. The observed sequence ends 3 residues before the CDR3 terminus, with the missing tail filled in from the germline J gene. The V end was cut by 4 bases, the J end by 0 bases, with 15 bases between. The germline CDR1 and CDR2 sequences are SGHRS and YFSETQ. The CDR3 consists of 16 residues.

This clone showed up many times. The CDR3 is cut off 3 residues early in the read; its end comes from the germline J gene. The chain joins TRBV19 to TRBJ1-2; D call uncertain. CDR3 length equals 14 residues. V lost 3 bases and J 2 bases, leaving 10 bases between the germline ends. The germline gives CDR1 LNHDA, CDR2 SQIVND (reference sequence). The DNA read from the CDR3 is TGTGCCAGTAGTATCCCTGGGCTCAACTATGGC. Translating it yields CASSIPGLNYG. The entire CDR3 reads CASSIPGLNYGYTF. Looking up the rest from reference TRBV19 and TRBJ1-2 gives the full variable domain: DGGITQSPKYLFRKEGQNVTLSCEQNLNHDAMYWYRQDPGQGLRLIYYSQIVNDFQKGDIAEGYSVSREKKESFPLTVTSAQKNPTAFYLCASSIPGLNYGYTFGSGTRLTVV.

This clone was found many times. The read terminates 3 residues before the CDR3 end, so the remaining end is supplied by the germline J gene. The rearrangement joins TRBV5-8 to TRBJ1-5; the match to TRBD1 covers 8 bases. After removal of 0 bases from V and 4 bases from J, the junction contained 3 bases not matched to a gene. Looked up from germline, CDR1 is SGHTS and CDR2 is YDEGEE. This CDR3 spans 15 amino acids. The CDR3 sequence is CASSLAGTGNQPQHF. The CDR3 bases that were read are TGTGCCAGCAGCTTGGCAGGGACAGGAAATCAGCCC.

Ten or more counts support this clone. The read ends 3 residues early relative to the CDR3; the germline J gene fills the gap. This chain links TRBV20-1 with TRBJ2-5; 7 bases are a match to TRBD2. This CDR3 region has 15 residues. The germline CDR1 and CDR2 sequences are DFQATT and SNEGSKA (reference sequence). With V trimmed by 0 bases and J by 5 bases, 9 bases remained unmatched. The DNA read from the CDR3 is TGCAGTGCTAGAGATGCGACTAGCCCAACGGAGACC. Amino acids: CSARDATSPTET. The whole CDR3 reads CSARDATSPTETQYF.

This clone was seen ten or more times. The CDR3 is cut off 3 residues early in the read; its end comes from the germline J gene. The rearrangement links TRBV7-3 to TRBJ2-3; 9 bases fit TRBD1. The CDR3 contains 13 residues. Per the germline V gene, CDR1 is SGHTA and CDR2 is FQGTGA. The covered CDR3 bases are TGTGCCAGCAGCTCCCATGACAGGGGGACG. It codes for CASSSHDRGT. The whole CDR3 protein is CASSSHDRGTQYF.

This clone was recorded many times. CDR3 sequence: CASQTSGKLYEQYF. The sequenced CDR3 bases are TGTGCCAGCCAAACTAGCGGGAAGCTCTACGAG. V and J are TRBV6-2 or TRBV6-3 and TRBJ2-7, with 10 bases lining up with TRBD2. The CDR3 end falls 3 residues outside the read, so it is completed with the germline J gene. CDR3 size: 14 residues. The ends lost 8 bases at V and 3 bases at J; junction bases unmatched: 7. Germline CDR1 is MNHEY and CDR2 is SVGEGT.

This clone was observed at least ten times. The CDR3 end lies 3 residues beyond the end of the read and is filled in from the germline J gene. The gene calls are TRBV30 and TRBJ2-1; D is unclear. V lost 5 bases, J lost 1 base, and 9 bases lay in between. Germline lookup yields CDR1 GTSNPN and CDR2 SVGIG (reference sequence). This CDR3 spans 13 amino acids. This chain's CDR3 is CAWAFRSYNEQFF. The DNA read from the CDR3 is TGTGCCTGGGCTTTTCGGTCCTACAATGAG. Looking up the rest from reference TRBV30 and TRBJ2-1 gives the full variable domain: SQTIHQWPATLVQPVGSPLSLECTVEGTSNPNLYWYRQAAGRGLQLLFYSVGIGQISSEVPQNLSASRPQDRQFILSSKKLLLSDSGFYLCAWAFRSYNEQFFGPGTRLTVL.

In its sample, this clone was seen many times. From the germline J gene comes the end of the CDR3, since the read stops 3 residues before it. V usage is TRBV20-1 and J usage is TRBJ1-2, with 7 bases lining up with TRBD1. Germline CDR1 is DFQATT and CDR2 is SNEGSKA (reference sequence). Unmatched junction bases numbered 9, after V lost 8 bases and J lost 6 bases. The CDR3 spans 12 residues. The CDR3 sequence: CSPYRGKDGYTF. The part of the CDR3 DNA that was read is TGCAGTCCTTACAGGGGAAAGGATGGC.

This clone was observed at least ten times. CDR3 protein: CASSKGTVNSGANVLTF. The part of the CDR3 DNA that was read is TGTGCCAGTAGTAAGGGGACAGTCAACTCTGGGGCCAACGTC. V gene TRBV19 combines with J gene TRBJ2-6, with TRBD1 identical over 7 bases. The read ends 3 residues shy of where the CDR3 ends; the end is completed using the germline J gene. The V gene end was trimmed by 4 bases and the J gene end by 0 bases; junction bases not matched to a gene: 6. CDR1 LNHDA and CDR2 SQIVND come from the germline V gene (reference sequence). The CDR3 loop spans 17 amino acids.